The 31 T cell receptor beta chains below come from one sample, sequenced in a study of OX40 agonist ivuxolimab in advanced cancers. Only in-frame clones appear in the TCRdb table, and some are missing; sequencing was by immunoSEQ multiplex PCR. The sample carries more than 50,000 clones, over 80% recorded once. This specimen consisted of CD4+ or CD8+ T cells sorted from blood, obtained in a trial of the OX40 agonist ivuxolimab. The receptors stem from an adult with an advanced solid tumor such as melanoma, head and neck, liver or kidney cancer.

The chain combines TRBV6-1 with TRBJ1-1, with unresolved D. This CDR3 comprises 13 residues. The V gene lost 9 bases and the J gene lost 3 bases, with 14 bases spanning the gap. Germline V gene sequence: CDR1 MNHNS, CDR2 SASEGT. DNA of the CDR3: TGTGCCAGTAGACTCACCACCCACACTGAAGCTTTCTTT. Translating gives CASRLTTHTEAFF.

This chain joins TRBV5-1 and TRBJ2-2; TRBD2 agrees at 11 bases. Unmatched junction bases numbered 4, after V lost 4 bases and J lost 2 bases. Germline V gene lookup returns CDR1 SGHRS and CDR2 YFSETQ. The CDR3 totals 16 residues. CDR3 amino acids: CASSISGRVNTGELFF. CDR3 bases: TGCGCCAGCAGCATTAGCGGGAGGGTAAACACCGGGGAGCTGTTTTTT.

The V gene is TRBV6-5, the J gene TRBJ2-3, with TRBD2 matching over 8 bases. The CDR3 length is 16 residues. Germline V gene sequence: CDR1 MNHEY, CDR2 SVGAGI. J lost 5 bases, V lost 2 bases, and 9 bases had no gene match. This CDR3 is CASSYAVAGIKDTQYF. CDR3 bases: TGTGCCAGCAGTTACGCAGTAGCGGGGATTAAAGATACGCAGTATTTT.

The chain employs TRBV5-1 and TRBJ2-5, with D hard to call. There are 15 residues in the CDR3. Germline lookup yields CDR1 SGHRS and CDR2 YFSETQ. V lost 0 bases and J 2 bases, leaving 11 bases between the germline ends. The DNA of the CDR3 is TGCGCCAGCAGCTTGGACATGGGTCGGCAAGAGACCCAGTACTTC. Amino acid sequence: CASSLDMGRQETQYF.

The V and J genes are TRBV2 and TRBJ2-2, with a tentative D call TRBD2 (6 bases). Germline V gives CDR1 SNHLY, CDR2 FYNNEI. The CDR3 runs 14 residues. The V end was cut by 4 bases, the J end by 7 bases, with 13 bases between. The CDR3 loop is CASSVERGGGELFF. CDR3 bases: TGTGCCAGCAGTGTAGAACGGGGAGGCGGGGAGCTGTTTTTT.

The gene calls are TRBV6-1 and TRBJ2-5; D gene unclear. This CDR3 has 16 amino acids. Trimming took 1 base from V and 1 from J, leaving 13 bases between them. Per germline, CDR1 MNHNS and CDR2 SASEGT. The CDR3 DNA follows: TGTGCCAGCAGTGAAGGCGACCGCTTCCTCCAAGAGACCCAGTACTTC. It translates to CASSEGDRFLQETQYF.

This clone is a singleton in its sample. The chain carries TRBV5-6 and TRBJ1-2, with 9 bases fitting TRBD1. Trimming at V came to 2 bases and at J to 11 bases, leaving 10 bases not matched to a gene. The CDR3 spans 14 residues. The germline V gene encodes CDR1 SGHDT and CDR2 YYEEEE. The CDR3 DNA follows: TGTGCCAGCAGCTTCCGACAGGGGGTAGGGAGGTACACCTTC. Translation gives CASSFRQGVGRYTF.

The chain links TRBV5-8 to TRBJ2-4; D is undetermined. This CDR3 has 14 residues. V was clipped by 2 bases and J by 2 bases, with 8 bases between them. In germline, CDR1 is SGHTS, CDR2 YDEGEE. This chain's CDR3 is CASSFGRTKNIQYF. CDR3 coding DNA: TGTGCCAGCAGCTTCGGTCGAACCAAAAACATTCAGTACTTC.

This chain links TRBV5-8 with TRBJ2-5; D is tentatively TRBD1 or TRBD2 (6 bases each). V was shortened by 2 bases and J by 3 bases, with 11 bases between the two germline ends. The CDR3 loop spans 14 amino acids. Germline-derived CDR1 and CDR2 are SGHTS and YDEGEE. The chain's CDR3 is CASSLQGGEETQYF. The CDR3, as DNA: TGTGCCAGCAGCTTACAGGGAGGCGAAGAGACCCAGTACTTC.

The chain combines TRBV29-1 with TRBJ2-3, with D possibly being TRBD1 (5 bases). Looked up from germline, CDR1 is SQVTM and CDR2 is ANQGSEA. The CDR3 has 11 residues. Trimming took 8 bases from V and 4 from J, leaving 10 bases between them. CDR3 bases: TGCAGCACCCCAGGGCCAGATACGCAGTATTTT. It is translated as CSTPGPDTQYF.

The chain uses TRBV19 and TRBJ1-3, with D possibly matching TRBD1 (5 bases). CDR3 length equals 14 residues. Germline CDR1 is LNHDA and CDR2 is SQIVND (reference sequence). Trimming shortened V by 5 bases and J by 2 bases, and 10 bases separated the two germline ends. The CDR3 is CASSADSTGNTIYF. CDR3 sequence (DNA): TGTGCCAGTAGTGCCGACAGTACTGGAAACACCATATATTTT.

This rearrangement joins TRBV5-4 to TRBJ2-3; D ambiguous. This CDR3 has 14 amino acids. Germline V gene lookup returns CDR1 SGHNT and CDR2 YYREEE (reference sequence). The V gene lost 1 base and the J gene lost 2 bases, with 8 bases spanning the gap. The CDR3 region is CASSLSAFTDTQYF. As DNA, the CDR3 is TGTGCCAGCAGCTTGTCGGCGTTCACAGATACGCAGTATTTT.

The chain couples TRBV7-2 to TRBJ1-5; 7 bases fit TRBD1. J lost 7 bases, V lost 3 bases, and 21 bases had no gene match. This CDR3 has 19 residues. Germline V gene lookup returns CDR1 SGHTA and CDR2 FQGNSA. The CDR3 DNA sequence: TGTGCCAGCAGCTTTCTACCTAGGGACAGCCGAGGCTTTTTCCAGCCCCAGCATTTT. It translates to CASSFLPRDSRGFFQPQHF.

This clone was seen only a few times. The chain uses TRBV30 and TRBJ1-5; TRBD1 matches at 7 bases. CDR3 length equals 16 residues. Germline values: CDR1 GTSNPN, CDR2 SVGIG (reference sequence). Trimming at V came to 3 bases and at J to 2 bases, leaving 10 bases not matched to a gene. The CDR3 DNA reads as TGTGCCTGGAGCCTTCCAGGGGGTATGGGCAATCAGCCCCAGCATTTT. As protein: CAWSLPGGMGNQPQHF.

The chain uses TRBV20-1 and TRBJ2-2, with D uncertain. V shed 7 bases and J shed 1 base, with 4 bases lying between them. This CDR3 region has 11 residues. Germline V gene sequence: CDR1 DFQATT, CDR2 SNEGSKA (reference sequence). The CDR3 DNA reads TGCAGTGTCCTGAACACCGGGGAGCTGTTTTTT. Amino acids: CSVLNTGELFF.

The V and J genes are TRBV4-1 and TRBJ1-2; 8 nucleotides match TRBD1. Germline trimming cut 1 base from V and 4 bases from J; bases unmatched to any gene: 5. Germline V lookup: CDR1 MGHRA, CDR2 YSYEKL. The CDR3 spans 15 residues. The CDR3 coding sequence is TGCGCCAGCAGCCAAGTCGGGACAGGCGCCTATGGCTACACCTTC. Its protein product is CASSQVGTGAYGYTF.

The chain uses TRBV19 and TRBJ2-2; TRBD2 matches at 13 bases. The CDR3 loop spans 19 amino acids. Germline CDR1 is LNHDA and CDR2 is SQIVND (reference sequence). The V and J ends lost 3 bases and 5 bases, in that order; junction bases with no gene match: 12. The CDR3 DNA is TGTGCCAGTAGTATGGCGGGACTAGCGGGACCCTATCGTACCGGGGAGCTGTTTTTT. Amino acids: CASSMAGLAGPYRTGELFF.

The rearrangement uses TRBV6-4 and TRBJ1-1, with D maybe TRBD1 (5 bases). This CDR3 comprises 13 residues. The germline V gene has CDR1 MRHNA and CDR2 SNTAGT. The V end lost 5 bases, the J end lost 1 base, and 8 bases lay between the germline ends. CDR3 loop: CASSPGTNTEAFF. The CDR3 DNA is TGTGCCAGCAGTCCCGGGACGAACACTGAAGCTTTCTTT.

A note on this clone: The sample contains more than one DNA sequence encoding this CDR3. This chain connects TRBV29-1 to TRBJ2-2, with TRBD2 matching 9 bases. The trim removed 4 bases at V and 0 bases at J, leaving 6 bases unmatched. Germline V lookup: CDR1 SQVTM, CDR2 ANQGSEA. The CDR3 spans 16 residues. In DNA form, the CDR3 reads TGCAGCGTTGTGCGGCGGGGGGGTACGAACACCGGGGAGCTGTTTTTT. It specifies CSVVRRGGTNTGELFF.

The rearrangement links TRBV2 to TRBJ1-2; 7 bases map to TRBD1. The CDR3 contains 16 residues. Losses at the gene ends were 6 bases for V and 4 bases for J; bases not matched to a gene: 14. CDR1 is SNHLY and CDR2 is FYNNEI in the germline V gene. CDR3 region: CASSASGTAIVYGYTF. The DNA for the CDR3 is TGTGCCAGCAGCGCTTCCGGGACAGCCATCGTCTATGGCTACACCTTC.

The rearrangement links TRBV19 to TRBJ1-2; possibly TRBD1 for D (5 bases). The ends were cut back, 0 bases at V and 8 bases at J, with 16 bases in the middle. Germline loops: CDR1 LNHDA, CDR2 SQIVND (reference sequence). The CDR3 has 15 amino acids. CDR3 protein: CASSIDLDRSRGYTF. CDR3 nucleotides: TGTGCCAGTAGTATAGATCTAGACAGAAGTCGCGGCTACACCTTC.

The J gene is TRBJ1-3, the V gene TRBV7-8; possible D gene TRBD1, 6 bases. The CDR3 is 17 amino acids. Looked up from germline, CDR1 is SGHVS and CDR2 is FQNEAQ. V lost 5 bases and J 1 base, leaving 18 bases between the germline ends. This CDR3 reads CASSTEGGASSGNTIYF. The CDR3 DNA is TGTGCCAGCAGCACCGAGGGGGGCGCTTCTTCTGGAAACACCATATATTTT.

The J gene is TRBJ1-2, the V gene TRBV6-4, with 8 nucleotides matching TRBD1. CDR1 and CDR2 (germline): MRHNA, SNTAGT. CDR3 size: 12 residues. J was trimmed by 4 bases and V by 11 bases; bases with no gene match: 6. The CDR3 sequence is CAGQDRAYGYTF. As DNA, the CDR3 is TGTGCCGGTCAGGACAGGGCCTATGGCTACACCTTC.

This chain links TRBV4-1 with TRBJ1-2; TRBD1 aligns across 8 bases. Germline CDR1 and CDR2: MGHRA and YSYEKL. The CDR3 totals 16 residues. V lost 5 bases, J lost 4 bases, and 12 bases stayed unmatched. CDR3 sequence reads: CASSSTTGALAYGYTF. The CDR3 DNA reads TGCGCCAGCAGCAGCACGACAGGGGCGTTGGCCTATGGCTACACCTTC.

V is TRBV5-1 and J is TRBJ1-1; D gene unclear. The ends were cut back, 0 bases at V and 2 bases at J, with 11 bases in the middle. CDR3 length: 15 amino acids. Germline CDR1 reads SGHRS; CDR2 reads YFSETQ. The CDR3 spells CASSLGVLTNTEAFF. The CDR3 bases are TGCGCCAGCAGCTTGGGCGTCCTTACCAACACTGAAGCTTTCTTT.

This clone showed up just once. The CDR3 coding sequence is TGTGCCAGCAGTTCCCCGTTGAACACCATATATTTT. Protein product: CASSSPLNTIYF. This chain uses TRBV27 with TRBJ1-3; D gene uncertain. CDR1 is MNHEY and CDR2 is SMNVEV in the germline V gene (reference sequence). V gave up 4 bases and J gave up 7 bases, with 8 bases separating them. The CDR3 sequence is 12 residues long.

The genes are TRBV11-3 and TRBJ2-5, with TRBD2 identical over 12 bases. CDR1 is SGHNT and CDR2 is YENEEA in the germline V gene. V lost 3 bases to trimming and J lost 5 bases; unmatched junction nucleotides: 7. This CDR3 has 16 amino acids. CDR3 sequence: CASSLSSGRAEETQYF. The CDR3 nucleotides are TGTGCCAGCAGCTTGTCTAGCGGGAGGGCCGAGGAGACCCAGTACTTC.

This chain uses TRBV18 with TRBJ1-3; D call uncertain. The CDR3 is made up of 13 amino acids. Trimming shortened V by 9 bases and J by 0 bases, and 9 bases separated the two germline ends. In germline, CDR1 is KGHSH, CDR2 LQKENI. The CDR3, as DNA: TGTGCCAGTACAGAGTTCTCTGGAAACACCATATATTTT. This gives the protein CASTEFSGNTIYF.

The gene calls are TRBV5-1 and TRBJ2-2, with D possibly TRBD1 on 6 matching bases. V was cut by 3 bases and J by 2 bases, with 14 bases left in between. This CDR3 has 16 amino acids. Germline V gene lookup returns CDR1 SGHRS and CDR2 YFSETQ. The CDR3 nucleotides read TGCGCCAGCAGCTCCTCCGGGACAAGAAACACCGGGGAGCTGTTTTTT. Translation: CASSSSGTRNTGELFF.

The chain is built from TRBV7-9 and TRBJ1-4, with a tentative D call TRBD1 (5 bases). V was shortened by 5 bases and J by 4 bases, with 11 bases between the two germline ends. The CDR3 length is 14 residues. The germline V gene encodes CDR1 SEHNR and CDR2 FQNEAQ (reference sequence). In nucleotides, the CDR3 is TGTGCCAGCAGCCATGGGACGGTTAATGAAAAACTGTTTTTT. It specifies CASSHGTVNEKLFF.

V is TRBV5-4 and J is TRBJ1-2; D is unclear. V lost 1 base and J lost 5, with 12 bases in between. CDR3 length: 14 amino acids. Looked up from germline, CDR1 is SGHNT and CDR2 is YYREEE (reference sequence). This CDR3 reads CASSLTWPVYGYTF. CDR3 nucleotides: TGTGCCAGCAGCTTGACTTGGCCAGTTTATGGCTACACCTTC.